These 27 T cell receptor beta chains originate from one sample sequenced in a study of T-cell memory formation after mild COVID-19 (dated by TCRdb to about 2021). The library was generated by 5' RACE. The sequencing machine was an Illumina NovaSeq 6000. The public reads were reprocessed in TCRdb via fastp at Q25 and MiXCR, keeping in-frame beta chains. Every entry covers one CDR3 protein and lists the most common genes and DNA from its rows. This sample lists roughly 560,000 distinct CDR3 sequences; around 21% were detected once. The ten largest clones take up roughly an eighth of the sample. Source material: PBMCs or a T cell subset sorted from them (not recorded which). These receptors originate from an adult woman who had mild COVID-19 (a few samples of this study predate the infection). The sample titles of this study are shuffled in the database, so cell type and time point are left out; the donor was told from shared clones.

Only a few counts were recorded for this clonotype. The CDR3 region has the DNA TGCGCCAGCAGCTTGGGACTAGCTCACACCTCAGGCAGGTCCTACAATGAGCAGTTCTTC. It encodes CASSLGLAHTSGRSYNEQFF. This chain links TRBV5-1 with TRBJ2-1, with 7 bases aligning to TRBD2. The CDR3 has 20 residues. V gave up 0 bases and J gave up 1 base; unmatched junction bases: 16. The germline gives CDR1 SGHRS, CDR2 YFSETQ.

The rearrangement uses TRBV6-5 and TRBJ2-7, with D maybe TRBD1 (5 bases). V gave up 8 bases and J gave up 5 bases, with 19 bases separating them. CDR3 length: 14 amino acids. Germline V gene data show CDR1 as MNHEY and CDR2 as SVGAGI. CDR3 DNA sequence: TGTGCCAGCTCCGTCGGGCAGGGTTTGGACGAGCAGTACTTC. This encodes CASSVGQGLDEQYF.

J is TRBJ2-1 and V is TRBV3-1; 11 nucleotides agree with TRBD2. After removal of 1 base from V and 7 bases from J, the junction contained 6 bases not matched to a gene. The CDR3 extends over 16 amino acids. Germline values: CDR1 LGHDT, CDR2 YNNKEL (reference sequence). The CDR3 DNA follows: TGTGCCAGCAGCCAAGGGCTAGCGGGGGGTTATAATGAGCAGTTCTTC. It encodes CASSQGLAGGYNEQFF.

This clonotype was detected a few times. The V call is TRBV19, the J call TRBJ2-7; the D is unclear. V dropped 5 bases and J dropped 4 bases, with 15 bases sitting between them. Germline loops: CDR1 LNHDA, CDR2 SQIVND (reference sequence). The CDR3 covers 14 residues. CDR3 loop: CASSPGVRGYEQYF. For the CDR3, the DNA is TGTGCCAGTAGTCCTGGGGTTCGAGGTTACGAGCAGTACTTC.

This clonotype has only a few counts. The chain joins TRBV11-3 to TRBJ2-1; 7 nucleotides match TRBD2. J was trimmed by 15 bases and V by 0 bases; bases with no gene match: 17. The germline gives CDR1 SGHNT, CDR2 YENEEA. The CDR3 is 16 residues long. The CDR3 sequence is CASSLEGTISGNRLFF. The CDR3 DNA sequence: TGTGCCAGCAGCTTAGAAGGTACAATCAGCGGGAATCGGCTGTTCTTC.

The chain is built from TRBV4-1 and TRBJ1-2; 7 bases map to TRBD1. The ends lost 6 bases at V and 8 bases at J; junction bases unmatched: 6. Per the germline V gene, CDR1 is MGHRA and CDR2 is YSYEKL. The CDR3 length is 12 residues. CDR3 in amino acids: CASSRTGKGYTF. CDR3 bases: TGCGCCAGCAGTCGGACAGGCAAAGGCTACACCTTC.

J is TRBJ1-2 and V is TRBV25-1; the D is unclear. The ends were cut back, 1 base at V and 2 bases at J, with 5 bases in the middle. The CDR3 extends over 13 amino acids. Germline V gene lookup returns CDR1 MGHDK and CDR2 SYGVNS. The CDR3 coding sequence is TGTGCCAGCAGTGAATCTGAGAACTATGGCTACACCTTC. Its translation is CASSESENYGYTF.

In DNA form, the CDR3 reads TGCACCGATTCAAAACAGGGTTTGGAGAAACTGTTTTTT. Residues: CTDSKQGLEKLFF. This chain joins TRBV29-1 and TRBJ1-4, with a possible D match to TRBD1 (6 bases). CDR1 and CDR2 (germline): SQVTM, ANQGSEA. This CDR3 is 13 amino acids long.

This sequence joins TRBV2 and TRBJ2-5; TRBD2 aligns across 9 bases. Germline CDR1 is SNHLY and CDR2 is FYNNEI. V shed 7 bases and J 4 bases; nucleotides not matched to a gene: 10. The CDR3 has 15 residues. CDR3 sequence: CASTASGASPETQYF. The CDR3 DNA reads as TGTGCCAGCACGGCTAGCGGGGCATCACCAGAGACCCAGTACTTC.

This sequence joins TRBV7-9 and TRBJ2-7, with a tentative D call TRBD1 (5 bases). The length of the CDR3 is 17 residues. V was pared by 5 bases and J by 0 bases, with 20 bases between. The germline CDR1 and CDR2 sequences are SEHNR and FQNEAQ (reference sequence). The CDR3 DNA sequence: TGTGCCAGCAGCCTAATCTTTGTAGGGGATGGCTCCTACGAGCAGTACTTC. This sequence encodes CASSLIFVGDGSYEQYF.

The chain combines TRBV7-9 with TRBJ2-1, with D possibly TRBD2 on 6 matching bases. V was trimmed by 6 bases and J by 10 bases, leaving 19 bases between them. Germline CDR1 and CDR2: SEHNR and FQNEAQ (reference sequence). This CDR3 has 14 residues. CDR3 nucleotides: TGTGCCAGCAGGTTACAGAGCGGGCTAGGGGAGCAGTTCTTC. This encodes CASRLQSGLGEQFF.

This clonotype was seen only a few times. This chain connects TRBV29-1 to TRBJ2-2; 7 positions agree with TRBD2. V lost 6 bases to trimming and J lost 1 base; unmatched junction nucleotides: 8. There are 15 residues in the CDR3. Germline V gene data show CDR1 as SQVTM and CDR2 as ANQGSEA. This CDR3 reads CSVRAGGKNTGELFF. The DNA of the CDR3 is TGCAGCGTCCGGGCCGGGGGGAAGAACACCGGGGAGCTGTTTTTT.

J is TRBJ1-2 and V is TRBV24-1, with D maybe TRBD1 (5 bases). This CDR3 comprises 16 residues. The V end was cut by 2 bases, the J end by 2 bases, with 14 bases between. Germline V gives CDR1 KGHDR, CDR2 SFDVKD. CDR3 sequence (DNA): TGTGCCACCAGTGATTCGGGCCAAGGGGCGAACTATGGCTACACCTTC. This gives the protein CATSDSGQGANYGYTF.

V usage is TRBV4-3 and J usage is TRBJ1-2; tentatively, D is TRBD1 (5 bases). Germline CDR1 reads LGHNA; CDR2 reads YSLEER. Trimming removed 0 bases at V and 5 bases at J, with 10 bases between. There are 14 residues in the CDR3. The CDR3, as DNA: TGCGCCAGCAGCCAAGATCGGGGCAGTTATGGCTACACCTTC. Amino acid sequence: CASSQDRGSYGYTF.

This chain connects TRBV25-1 to TRBJ2-5, with D possibly being TRBD2 (6 bases). CDR3 length: 16 amino acids. Germline CDR1 and CDR2: MGHDK and SYGVNS. Trimming pared 4 bases from V and 1 base from J, leaving 16 bases between. The CDR3 region is CASSVRLEGLQETQYF. CDR3 nucleotide sequence: TGTGCCAGCAGTGTCCGGCTGGAGGGACTCCAAGAGACCCAGTACTTC.

This clonotype was seen a single time. This sequence joins TRBV20-1 and TRBJ2-5; TRBD2 matches 7 bases. The CDR3 extends over 14 amino acids. Germline trimming cut 3 bases from V and 4 bases from J; bases unmatched to any gene: 8. In germline, CDR1 is DFQATT, CDR2 SNEGSKA (reference sequence). CDR3 loop: CSASGGVASETQYF. DNA for the CDR3: TGCAGTGCTAGTGGGGGGGTCGCCTCAGAGACCCAGTACTTC.

This clonotype came up a few times. The chain combines TRBV6-2 or TRBV6-3 with TRBJ2-7; 7 bases agree with TRBD1. After removal of 2 bases from V and 0 bases from J, the junction contained 7 bases not matched to a gene. CDR3 length equals 16 residues. Germline CDR1 MNHEY, CDR2 SVGEGT. For the CDR3, the DNA is TGTGCCAGCAGTTACGCCCCGACAGGGCTCTCCTACGAGCAGTACTTC. Amino acids: CASSYAPTGLSYEQYF.

The chain recombines TRBV12-1 with TRBJ1-5; the D call TRBD1 from the table was never checked on the DNA. TRBV12-1 is a listed pseudogene. This CDR3 has 17 amino acids. CDR3 bases: TGTGCCAGCAGCTTTTTAAGGGACAGGGTAGTAATCAGGACCCAGCATTTT. Translated: CASSFLRDRVVIRTQHF.

The CDR3 is CASSFQVGGGNQPQHF. DNA of the CDR3: TGTGCCAGCAGTTTCCAAGTGGGGGGAGGTAATCAGCCCCAGCATTTT. The chain carries TRBV12-3 or TRBV12-4 and TRBJ1-5; a weak D match, TRBD1 (5 bases). This CDR3 has 16 amino acids. V lost 3 bases and J 4 bases, leaving 16 bases between the germline ends.

Only a few counts were recorded for this clonotype. V is TRBV9 and J is TRBJ2-1; the D gene is possibly TRBD2 (5 bases). Trimming removed 4 bases at V and 6 bases at J, with 14 bases between. Germline V gives CDR1 SGDLS, CDR2 YYNGEE. CDR3 size: 14 residues. The CDR3 region is CASSSIGGVNEQFF. The CDR3 nucleotides read TGTGCCAGCAGCTCAATAGGAGGCGTCAATGAGCAGTTCTTC.

The V call is TRBV12-3 or TRBV12-4, the J call TRBJ2-1; 11 positions agree with TRBD2. The CDR3 spans 15 residues. V lost 3 bases and J lost 9; bases outside the gene matches: 7. In nucleotides, the CDR3 is TGTGCCAGCAGTTTGGTAGCGGGAGGGCCGGGTGAGCAGTTCTTC. The encoded protein is CASSLVAGGPGEQFF.

This clonotype was picked up a small number of times. This chain links TRBV18 with TRBJ1-3, with TRBD1 as a possible D gene (5 bases). Germline V gene data show CDR1 as KGHSH and CDR2 as LQKENI. This CDR3 comprises 16 residues. With 3 bases removed from V and 0 bases from J, the gap between germline ends came to 12 bases. The CDR3, as DNA: TGTGCCAGCTCACCGGGGCAGCTAAACTCTGGAAACACCATATATTTT. Translated: CASSPGQLNSGNTIYF.

This rearrangement joins TRBV12-3 or TRBV12-4 to TRBJ2-7, with unresolved D. CDR3 length equals 11 residues. Trimming shortened V by 6 bases and J by 8 bases, and 11 bases separated the two germline ends. The CDR3 region has the DNA TGTGCCAGCAGCCCCGCACGCAAGCAGTACTTC. It codes for CASSPARKQYF.

The rearrangement uses TRBV6-5 and TRBJ1-2; D remains unclear. The CDR3 loop spans 13 amino acids. The germline V and J ends were trimmed by 0 bases and 5 bases, with 7 bases remaining between them. Per germline, CDR1 MNHEY and CDR2 SVGAGI. CDR3 bases: TGTGCCAGCAGTTACTCGGTCTGGTATGGCTACACCTTC. Amino acids: CASSYSVWYGYTF.

In this sample, this clonotype turned up a few times. The chain joins TRBV19 to TRBJ2-7, with 7 bases identical to TRBD1. Germline V gene lookup returns CDR1 LNHDA and CDR2 SQIVND (reference sequence). This CDR3 is 13 amino acids long. The junction had 9 bases not matched to a gene; V was cut back by 10 bases and J by 3 bases. DNA for the CDR3: TGTGCCACCTCCGGGACAGTCCTCTACGAGCAGTACTTC. Protein product: CATSGTVLYEQYF.

V is TRBV29-1 and J is TRBJ1-1, with 10 positions matching TRBD1. Germline V gives CDR1 SQVTM, CDR2 ANQGSEA. V shed 7 bases and J 5 bases; nucleotides not matched to a gene: 10. This CDR3 has 14 amino acids. In DNA, the CDR3 is TGCAGCGCTCGAGACAGGGGGCTGGTGACTGAAGCTTTCTTT. Protein product: CSARDRGLVTEAFF.

This clonotype was picked up many times. The gene calls are TRBV18 and TRBJ2-5, with D perhaps TRBD2 (5 bases). V was pared by 3 bases and J by 2 bases, with 10 bases between. The CDR3 contains 14 residues. Germline V gene lookup returns CDR1 KGHSH and CDR2 LQKENI. In nucleotides, the CDR3 is TGTGCCAGCTCACCTACAAGCGGACAAGAGACCCAGTACTTC. Protein sequence: CASSPTSGQETQYF.